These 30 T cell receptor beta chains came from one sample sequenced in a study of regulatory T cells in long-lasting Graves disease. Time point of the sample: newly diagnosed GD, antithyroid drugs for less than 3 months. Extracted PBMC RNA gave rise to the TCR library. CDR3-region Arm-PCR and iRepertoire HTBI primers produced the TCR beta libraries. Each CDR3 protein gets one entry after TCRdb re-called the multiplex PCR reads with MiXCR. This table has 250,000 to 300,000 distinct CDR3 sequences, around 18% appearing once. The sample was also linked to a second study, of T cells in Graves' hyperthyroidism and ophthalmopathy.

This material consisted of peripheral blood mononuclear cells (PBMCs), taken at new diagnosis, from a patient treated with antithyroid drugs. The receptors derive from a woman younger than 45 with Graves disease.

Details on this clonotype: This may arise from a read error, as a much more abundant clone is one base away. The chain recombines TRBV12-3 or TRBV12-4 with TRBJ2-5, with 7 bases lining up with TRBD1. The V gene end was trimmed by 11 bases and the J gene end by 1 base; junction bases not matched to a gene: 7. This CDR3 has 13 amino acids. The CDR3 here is CAGTGDSQETQYF. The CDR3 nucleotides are TGTGCCGGCACAGGGGACAGCCAAGAGACCCAGTACTTC.

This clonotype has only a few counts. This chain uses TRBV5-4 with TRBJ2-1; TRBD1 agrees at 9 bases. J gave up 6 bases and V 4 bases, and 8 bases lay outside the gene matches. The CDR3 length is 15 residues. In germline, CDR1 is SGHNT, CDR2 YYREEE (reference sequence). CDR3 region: CASSREGTGSNEQFF. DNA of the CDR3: TGTGCCAGCAGCCGTGAGGGGACAGGGTCCAATGAGCAGTTCTTC.

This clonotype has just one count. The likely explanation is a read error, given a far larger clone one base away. CDR3 loop: CASSFSPTGAAEAFF. The CDR3 bases are TGTGCTAGCAGCTTTTCCCCAACAGGGGCGGCTGAAGCTTTCTTT. This chain uses TRBV7-7 with TRBJ2-3, with 7 bases matching TRBD1. Near its end, the DNA agrees better with TRBJ1-1, so the J call may be wrong. The CDR3 loop spans 15 amino acids. Germline loops: CDR1 SSHAT, CDR2 FNYEAQ (reference sequence).

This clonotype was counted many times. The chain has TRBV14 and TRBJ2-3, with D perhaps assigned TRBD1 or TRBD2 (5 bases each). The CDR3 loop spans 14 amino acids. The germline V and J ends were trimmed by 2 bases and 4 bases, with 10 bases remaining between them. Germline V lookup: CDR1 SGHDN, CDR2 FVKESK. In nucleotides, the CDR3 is TGTGCCAGCAGCCAACTCAGGGACCCAGATACGCAGTATTTT. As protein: CASSQLRDPDTQYF.

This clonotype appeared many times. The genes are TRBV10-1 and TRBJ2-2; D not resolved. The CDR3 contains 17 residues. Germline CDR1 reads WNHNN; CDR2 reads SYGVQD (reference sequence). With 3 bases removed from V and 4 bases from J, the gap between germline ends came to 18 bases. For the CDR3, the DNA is TGCGCCAGCAGTGATGTCCAGGCCGGCCCTATCACCGGGGAGCTGTTTTTT. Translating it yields CASSDVQAGPITGELFF.

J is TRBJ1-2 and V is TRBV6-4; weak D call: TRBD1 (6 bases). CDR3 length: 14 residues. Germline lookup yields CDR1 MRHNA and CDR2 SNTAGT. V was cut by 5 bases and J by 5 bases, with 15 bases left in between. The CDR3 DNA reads TGTGCCAGCAGTCGGGAACAGGGACAATATGGCTACACCTTC. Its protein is CASSREQGQYGYTF.

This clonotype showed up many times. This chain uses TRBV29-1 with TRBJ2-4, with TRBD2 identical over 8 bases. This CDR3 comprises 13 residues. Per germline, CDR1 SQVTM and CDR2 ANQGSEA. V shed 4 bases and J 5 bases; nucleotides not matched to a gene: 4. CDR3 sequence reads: CSVVAGNENIQYF. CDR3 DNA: TGCAGCGTTGTAGCGGGGAATGAAAACATTCAGTACTTC. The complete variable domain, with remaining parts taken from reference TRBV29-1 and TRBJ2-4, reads SAVISQKPSRDICQRGTSLTIQCQVDSQVTMMFWYRQQPGQSLTLIATANQGSEATYESGFVIDKFPISRPNLTFSTLTVSNMSPEDSSIYLCSVVAGNENIQYFGAGTRLSVL.

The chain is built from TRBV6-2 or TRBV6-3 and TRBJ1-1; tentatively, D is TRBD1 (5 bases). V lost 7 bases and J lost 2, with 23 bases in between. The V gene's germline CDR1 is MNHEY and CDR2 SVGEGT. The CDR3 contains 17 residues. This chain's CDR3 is CASTNRAPRGLNTEAFF. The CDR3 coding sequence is TGTGCCAGCACCAACCGTGCGCCCCGGGGCCTAAACACTGAAGCTTTCTTT.

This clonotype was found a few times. CDR3 amino acids: CASSDTGMQPQHF. In DNA form, the CDR3 reads TGTGCCAGTAGTGACACAGGTATGCAGCCCCAGCATTTT. This chain links TRBV19 with TRBJ1-5; D possibly corresponds to TRBD1 (5 bases). The CDR3 contains 13 residues. The germline V and J ends were trimmed by 5 bases and 7 bases, with 12 bases remaining between them. CDR1 and CDR2 (germline): LNHDA, SQIVND (reference sequence).

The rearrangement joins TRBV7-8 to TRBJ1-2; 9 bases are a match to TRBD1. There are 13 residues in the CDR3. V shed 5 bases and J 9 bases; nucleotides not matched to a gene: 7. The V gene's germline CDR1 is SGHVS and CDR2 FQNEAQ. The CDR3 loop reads CASSTGTGNRYTF. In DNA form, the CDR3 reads TGTGCCAGCAGCACCGGGACAGGGAATCGCTACACCTTC.

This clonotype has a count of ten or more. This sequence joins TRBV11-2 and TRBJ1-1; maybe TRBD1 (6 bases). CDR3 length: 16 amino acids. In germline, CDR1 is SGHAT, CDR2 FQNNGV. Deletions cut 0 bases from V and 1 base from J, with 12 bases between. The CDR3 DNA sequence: TGTGCCAGCAGCTTAGAGGGGGCGGGACGGAACACTGAAGCTTTCTTT. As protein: CASSLEGAGRNTEAFF.

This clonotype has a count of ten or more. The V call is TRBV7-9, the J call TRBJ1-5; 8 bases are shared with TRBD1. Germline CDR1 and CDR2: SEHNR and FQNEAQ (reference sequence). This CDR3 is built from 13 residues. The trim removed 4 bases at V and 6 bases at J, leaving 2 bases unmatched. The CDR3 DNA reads TGTGCCAGCAGCTCCCAGGGGGCTCAGCCCCAGCATTTT. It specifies CASSSQGAQPQHF.

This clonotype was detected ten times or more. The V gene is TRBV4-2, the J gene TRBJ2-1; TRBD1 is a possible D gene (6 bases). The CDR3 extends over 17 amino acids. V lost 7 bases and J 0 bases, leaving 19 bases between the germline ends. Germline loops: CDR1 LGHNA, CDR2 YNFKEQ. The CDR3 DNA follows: TGTGCCAGCACTGGACAGAGACCTTCGTTCTCCTACAATGAGCAGTTCTTC. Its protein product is CASTGQRPSFSYNEQFF.

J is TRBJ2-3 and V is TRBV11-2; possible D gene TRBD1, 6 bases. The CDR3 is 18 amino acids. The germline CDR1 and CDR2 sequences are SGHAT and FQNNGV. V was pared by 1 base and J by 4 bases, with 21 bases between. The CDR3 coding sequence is TGTGCCAGCAGCTTAGGATACAGGGTTAACAACAGCGCAGATACGCAGTATTTT. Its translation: CASSLGYRVNNSADTQYF. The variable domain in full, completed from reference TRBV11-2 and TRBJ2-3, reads EAGVAQSPRYKIIEKRQSVAFWCNPISGHATLYWYQQILGQGPKLLIQFQNNGVVDDSQLPKDRFSAERLKGVDSTLKIQPAKLEDSAVYLCASSLGYRVNNSADTQYFGPGTRLTVL.

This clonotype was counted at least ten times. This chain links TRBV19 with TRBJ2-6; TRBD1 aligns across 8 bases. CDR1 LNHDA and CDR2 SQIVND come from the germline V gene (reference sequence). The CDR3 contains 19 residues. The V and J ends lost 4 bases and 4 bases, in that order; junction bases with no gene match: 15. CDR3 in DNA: TGTGCCAGTAGTACCGCCGGGACAGGCTGGCTACCCGGGGCCAACGTCCTGACTTTC. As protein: CASSTAGTGWLPGANVLTF.

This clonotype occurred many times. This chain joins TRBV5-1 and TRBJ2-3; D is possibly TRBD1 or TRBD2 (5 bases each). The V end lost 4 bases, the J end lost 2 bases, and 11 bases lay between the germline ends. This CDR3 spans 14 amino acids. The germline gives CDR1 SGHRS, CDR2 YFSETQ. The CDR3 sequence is CASSIGTYTDTQYF. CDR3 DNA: TGCGCCAGCAGCATCGGGACGTACACAGATACGCAGTATTTT.

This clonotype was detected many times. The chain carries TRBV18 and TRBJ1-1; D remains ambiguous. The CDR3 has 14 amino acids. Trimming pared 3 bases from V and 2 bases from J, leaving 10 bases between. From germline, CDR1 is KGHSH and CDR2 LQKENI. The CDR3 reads CASSPAGSNTEAFF. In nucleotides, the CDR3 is TGTGCCAGCTCACCCGCGGGATCCAACACTGAAGCTTTCTTT.

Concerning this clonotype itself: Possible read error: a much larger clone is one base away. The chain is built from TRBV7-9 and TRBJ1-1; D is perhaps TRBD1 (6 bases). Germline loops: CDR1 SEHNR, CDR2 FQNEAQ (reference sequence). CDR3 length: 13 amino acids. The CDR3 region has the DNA TGTTCGATAGGGGGGGGTCGGGCCACTGAAGCTTTCTTT. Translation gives CSIGGGRATEAFF.

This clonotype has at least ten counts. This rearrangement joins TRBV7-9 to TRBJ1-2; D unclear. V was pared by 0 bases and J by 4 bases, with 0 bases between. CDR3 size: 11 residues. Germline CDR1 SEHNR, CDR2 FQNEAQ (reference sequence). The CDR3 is CASSLAYGYTF. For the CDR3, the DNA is TGTGCCAGCAGCTTAGCCTATGGCTACACCTTC.

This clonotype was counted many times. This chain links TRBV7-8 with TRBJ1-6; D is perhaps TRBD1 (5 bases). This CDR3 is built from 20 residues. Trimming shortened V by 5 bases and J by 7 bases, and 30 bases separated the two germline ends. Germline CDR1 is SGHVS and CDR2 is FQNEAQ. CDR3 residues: CASSPRVLGRATKGNSPLHF. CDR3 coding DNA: TGTGCCAGCAGCCCAAGAGTTTTAGGACGGGCGACCAAGGGGAATTCACCCCTCCACTTT. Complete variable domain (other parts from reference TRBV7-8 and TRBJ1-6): GAGVSQSPRYKVAKRGQDVALRCDPISGHVSLFWYQQALGQGPEFLTYFQNEAQLDKSGLPSDRFFAERPEGSVSTLKIQRTQQEDSAVYLCASSPRVLGRATKGNSPLHFGNGTRLTVT.

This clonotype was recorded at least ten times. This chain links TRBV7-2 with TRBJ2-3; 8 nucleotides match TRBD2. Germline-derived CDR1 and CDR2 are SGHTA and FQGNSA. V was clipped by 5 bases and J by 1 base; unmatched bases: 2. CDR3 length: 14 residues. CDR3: CASSPGGGTDTQYF. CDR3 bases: TGTGCCAGCAGCCCCGGGGGGGGCACAGATACGCAGTATTTT.

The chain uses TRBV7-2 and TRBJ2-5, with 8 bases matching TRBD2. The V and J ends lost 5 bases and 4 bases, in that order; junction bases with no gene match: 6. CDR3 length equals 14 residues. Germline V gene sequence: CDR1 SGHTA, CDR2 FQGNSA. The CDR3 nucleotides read TGTGCCAGCAGCAGCGACCGGGGGGGAGAGACCCAGTACTTC. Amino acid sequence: CASSSDRGGETQYF.

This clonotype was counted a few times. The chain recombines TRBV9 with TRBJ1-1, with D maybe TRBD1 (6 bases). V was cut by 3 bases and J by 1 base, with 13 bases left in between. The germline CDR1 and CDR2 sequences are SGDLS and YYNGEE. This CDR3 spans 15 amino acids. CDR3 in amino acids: CASSEYGTSNTEAFF. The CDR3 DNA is TGTGCCAGCAGCGAATACGGGACATCGAACACTGAAGCTTTCTTT.

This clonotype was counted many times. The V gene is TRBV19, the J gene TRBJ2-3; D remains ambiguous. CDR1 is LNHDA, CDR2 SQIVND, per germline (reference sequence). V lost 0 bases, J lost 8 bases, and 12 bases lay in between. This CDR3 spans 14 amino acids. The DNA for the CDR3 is TGTGCCAGTAGTATAGATCCGGCCCGAGTTACGCAGTATTTT. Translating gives CASSIDPARVTQYF.

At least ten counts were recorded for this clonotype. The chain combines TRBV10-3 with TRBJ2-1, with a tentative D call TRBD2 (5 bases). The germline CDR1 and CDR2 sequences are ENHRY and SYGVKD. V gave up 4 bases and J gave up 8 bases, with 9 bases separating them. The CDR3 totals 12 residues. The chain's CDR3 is CAISGLGDEQFF. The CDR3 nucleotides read TGTGCCATCAGTGGGCTGGGAGATGAGCAGTTCTTC.

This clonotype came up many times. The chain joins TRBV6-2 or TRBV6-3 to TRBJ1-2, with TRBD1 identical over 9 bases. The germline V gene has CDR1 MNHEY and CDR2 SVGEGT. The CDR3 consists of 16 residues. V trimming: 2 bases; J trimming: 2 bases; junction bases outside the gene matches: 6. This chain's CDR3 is CASSYTTGGGNYGYTF. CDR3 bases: TGTGCCAGCAGTTACACGACAGGGGGAGGAAACTATGGCTACACCTTC.

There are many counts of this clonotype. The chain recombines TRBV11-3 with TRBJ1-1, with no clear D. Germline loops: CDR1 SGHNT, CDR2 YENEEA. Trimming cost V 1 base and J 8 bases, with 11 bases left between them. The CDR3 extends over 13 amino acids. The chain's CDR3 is CASSLGPRWEAFF. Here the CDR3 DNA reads TGTGCCAGCAGCTTAGGACCGAGATGGGAAGCTTTCTTT.

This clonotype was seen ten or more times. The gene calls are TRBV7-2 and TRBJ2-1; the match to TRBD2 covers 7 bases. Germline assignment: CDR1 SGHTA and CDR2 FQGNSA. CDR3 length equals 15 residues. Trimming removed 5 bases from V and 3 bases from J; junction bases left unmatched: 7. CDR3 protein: CASSLRLAGYNEQFF. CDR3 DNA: TGTGCCAGCAGCCTTCGACTAGCCGGCTACAATGAGCAGTTCTTC.

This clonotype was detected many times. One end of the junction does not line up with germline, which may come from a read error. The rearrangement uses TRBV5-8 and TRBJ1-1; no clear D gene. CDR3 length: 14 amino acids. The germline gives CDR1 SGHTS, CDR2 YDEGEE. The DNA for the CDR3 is TGCGCCAGCAGCCCAAGCAAGGTGAACACTGAAGCTTTCTTT. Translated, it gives CASSPSKVNTEAFF.

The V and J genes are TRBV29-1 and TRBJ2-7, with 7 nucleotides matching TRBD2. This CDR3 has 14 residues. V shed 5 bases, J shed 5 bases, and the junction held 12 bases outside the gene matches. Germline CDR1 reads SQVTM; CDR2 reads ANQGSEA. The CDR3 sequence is CSVSGDPQGNEQYF. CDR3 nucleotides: TGCAGCGTTAGCGGGGACCCTCAAGGCAACGAGCAGTACTTC.